This T cell receptor (beta chain) was profiled in a study of beta chain features in type 1 diabetes. Every bit of the isolated RNA underwent reverse transcription, so sequencing read expressed TCRB transcripts. TCRdb keeps only in-frame clones here, not all; method: immunoSEQ multiplex PCR. Among about 930,000 clones listed, roughly 17% were seen once. Sequencing input: naive CD4+ T cells from blood. The TCR sequence derives from a woman aged 18-29 years in good health.

The CDR3 region is CASTTLRSGRDYEQYF. The CDR3 nucleotides are TGTGCCAGCACCACCCTCCGCAGTGGTCGAGACTACGAGCAGTACTTC. The V call is TRBV28, the J call TRBJ2-7; D is uncertain. V dropped 7 bases and J dropped 3 bases, with 22 bases sitting between them. The germline V gene encodes CDR1 MDHEN and CDR2 SYDVKM. The CDR3 is 16 amino acids.